The 4 T cell receptor beta chains below all came from one sample that was sequenced in a study of human T cells and chemical hapten exposure. TCRdb re-called the RACE reads through MiXCR, storing one row per CDR3 protein. The table has fewer than 70,000 distinct CDR3 sequences, roughly 9.8% seen once. This sample's time point: pre-sensitization, week 0. The treatment is: therapeutic diphenylcyclopropenone sensitization with weekly scalp DPC. This specimen consisted of whole blood, obtained in connection with sensitization to the hapten diphenylcyclopropenone (DPC). The receptor set was obtained from a woman aged 45-65 years with alopecia areata. Some clones in this sample may be carry-over from other donors' samples.

This clonotype was counted many times. V is TRBV7-2 and J is TRBJ1-5, with 8 bases aligning to TRBD1. CDR1 is SGHTA, CDR2 FQGNSA, per germline. The CDR3 totals 17 residues. V gave up 4 bases and J gave up 0 bases; unmatched junction bases: 8. CDR3 coding DNA: TGTGCCAGCAGCTCCCAGGGGGCCCCTTATAGCAATCAGCCCCAGCATTTT. Translation: CASSSQGAPYSNQPQHF.

This clonotype was seen more than once but under ten times. This CDR3 reads CAWNNPRTGNYEQYF. CDR3 sequence (DNA): TGTGCCTGGAATAATCCAAGGACGGGTAACTACGAGCAGTACTTC. This chain connects TRBV30 to TRBJ2-7; D is unresolved. Looked up from germline, CDR1 is GTSNPN and CDR2 is SVGIG (reference sequence). The CDR3 has 15 amino acids. V lost 4 bases to trimming and J lost 3 bases, with 19 bases between them. Drawing the rest from reference TRBV30 and TRBJ2-7, the complete variable domain is SQTIHQWPATLVQPVGSPLSLECTVEGTSNPNLYWYRQAAGRGLQLLFYSVGIGQISSEVPQNLSASRPQDRQFILSSKKLLLSDSGFYLCAWNNPRTGNYEQYFGPGTRLTVT.

The rearrangement joins TRBV7-9 to TRBJ2-7; TRBD2 might be the D (5 bases). This CDR3 contains 14 residues. Trimming left V 3 bases short and J 7 bases short, with 16 bases between. CDR1 and CDR2 from the germline V gene are SEHNR and FQNEAQ (reference sequence). The CDR3 DNA is TGTGCCAGCAGCTTGAGCACCTCCCGGGGTGAGCAGTACTTC. Protein product: CASSLSTSRGEQYF.

This rearrangement joins TRBV28 to TRBJ1-1; D uncertain. Germline V gives CDR1 MDHEN, CDR2 SYDVKM. The ends were cut back, 5 bases at V and 0 bases at J, with 10 bases in the middle. The CDR3 length is 14 residues. The CDR3 DNA reads as TGTGCCAGCAGTCCCGGCAAGATGAACACTGAAGCTTTCTTT. It translates to CASSPGKMNTEAFF.